These 20 T cell receptor beta chains came from one sample sequenced in a study of cytomegalovirus exposure and HLA in healthy donors (dated by TCRdb to between 2016 and 2019). The library came from the immunoSEQ multiplex PCR assay. The multiplex PCR relied on a mix of 60 forward primers for TCR Vbeta segments and 13 reverse primers for TCR Jbeta segments. TCRdb holds this immuneACCESS table with in-frame rearrangements only. Some clones are missing; in checked studies, unresolved V genes explain under half, and the rest has no known cause. The sample table lists 110,000 to 150,000 clones, approximately 80% of them with a count of one. The ten biggest clones cover over 2% of the sample. The source material was PBMCs. These receptors all come from a boy aged 2 to 10 in good health and CMV-seronegative.

The rearrangement uses TRBV7-6 and TRBJ2-3; 13 bases align to TRBD2. Unmatched junction bases numbered 2, after V lost 5 bases and J lost 3 bases. The CDR3 runs 15 residues. Germline-derived CDR1 and CDR2 are SGHVS and FNYEAQ. The CDR3 spells CASSPTSGGTDTQYF. In nucleotides, the CDR3 is TGTGCCAGCAGCCCGACTAGCGGGGGGACAGATACGCAGTATTTT.

The chain joins TRBV7-3 to TRBJ2-1; 9 bases match TRBD1. J was trimmed by 8 bases and V by 2 bases; bases with no gene match: 4. This CDR3 has 14 residues. CDR1 and CDR2 from the germline V gene are SGHTA and FQGTGA. CDR3 DNA sequence: TGTGCCAGCAGCTTACTGGGACAGGGCTATGAGCAGTTCTTC. Translation gives CASSLLGQGYEQFF.

The chain carries TRBV7-9 and TRBJ2-2; 7 nucleotides line up with TRBD2. The CDR3 has 16 amino acids. The J segment lost 4 bases and the V segment lost 6 bases, leaving 11 bases of the junction unmatched. CDR1 is SEHNR and CDR2 is FQNEAQ in the germline V gene (reference sequence). CDR3 coding DNA: TGTGCCAGCAGTCACCGTGGGCGGGAGACCACCGGGGAGCTGTTTTTT. This translates into CASSHRGRETTGELFF.

The chain is built from TRBV7-9 and TRBJ2-5; possible D gene TRBD1, 5 bases. Germline V gene lookup returns CDR1 SEHNR and CDR2 FQNEAQ (reference sequence). Trimming removed 5 bases at V and 3 bases at J, with 16 bases between. This CDR3 contains 15 residues. Written as DNA, the CDR3 is TGTGCCAGCAGCCACAATCAGGGTGGGAAAGAGACCCAGTACTTC. Amino acid sequence: CASSHNQGGKETQYF. Full variable domain (missing parts from reference TRBV7-9 and TRBJ2-5): DTGVSQNPRHKITKRGQNVTFRCDPISEHNRLYWYRQTLGQGPEFLTYFQNEAQLEKSRLLSDRFSAERPKGSFSTLEIQRTEQGDSAMYLCASSHNQGGKETQYFGPGTRLLVL.

The rearrangement joins TRBV5-6 to TRBJ2-3, with D tentatively TRBD1 (6 bases). Trimming took 3 bases from V and 3 from J, leaving 11 bases between them. Germline-derived CDR1 and CDR2 are SGHDT and YYEEEE. The CDR3 is 14 amino acids. CDR3 loop: CASSSGTGTDTQYF. As DNA, the CDR3 is TGTGCCAGCAGCTCGGGAACAGGGACAGATACGCAGTATTTT.

A remark on this clone: A junction end diverges from the germline sequence, so it may reflect a read error. The DNA of the CDR3 is TGCGCCAGCAGCCCCAATGACCCCGGACAGGTCTTCTTCTTT. Translation: CASSPNDPGQVFFF. This chain joins TRBV4-1 and TRBJ1-4; 7 bases line up with TRBD1. This CDR3 comprises 14 residues. CDR1 and CDR2 (germline): MGHRA, YSYEKL.

The V gene is TRBV29-1, the J gene TRBJ2-3; 8 bases align to TRBD2. V gave up 5 bases and J gave up 2 bases; unmatched junction bases: 6. Germline V gene sequence: CDR1 SQVTM, CDR2 ANQGSEA. The CDR3 loop spans 14 amino acids. CDR3 loop: CSVQAGGYTDTQYF. The CDR3 DNA reads as TGCAGCGTTCAGGCGGGGGGATACACAGATACGCAGTATTTT.

The chain combines TRBV4-3 with TRBJ2-1; possible D gene TRBD2, 6 bases. CDR1 is LGHNA, CDR2 YSLEER, per germline. The CDR3 totals 14 residues. Deletions cut 4 bases from V and 1 base from J, with 8 bases between. This CDR3 is CASSPGTSYNEQFF. In DNA form, the CDR3 reads TGCGCCAGCAGCCCAGGGACTTCCTACAATGAGCAGTTCTTC.

This clone appeared a single time. The rearrangement uses TRBV4-1 and TRBJ2-5; 7 bases are a match to TRBD1. Trimming at V came to 4 bases and at J to 1 base, leaving 6 bases not matched to a gene. Germline assignment: CDR1 MGHRA and CDR2 YSYEKL. The CDR3 runs 15 residues. The CDR3 nucleotides are TGCGCCAGCAGCCCGACCGGGACAGCCCAAGAGACCCAGTACTTC. This encodes CASSPTGTAQETQYF.

V is TRBV5-6 and J is TRBJ2-1, with 8 nucleotides matching TRBD1. Germline assignment: CDR1 SGHDT and CDR2 YYEEEE. J gave up 2 bases and V 3 bases, and 13 bases lay outside the gene matches. The CDR3 has 18 amino acids. The DNA for the CDR3 is TGTGCCAGCAGCTACACGGGGCGGGACAGGTGGACCTACAATGAGCAGTTCTTC. The encoded protein is CASSYTGRDRWTYNEQFF.

The chain has TRBV6-6 and TRBJ1-5, with D perhaps matching TRBD1 (5 bases). The CDR3 runs 14 residues. Per germline, CDR1 MNHNY and CDR2 SVGAGI (reference sequence). Trimming took 0 bases from V and 7 from J, leaving 10 bases between them. This chain's CDR3 is CASSYSGVKQPQHF. CDR3 coding DNA: TGTGCCAGCAGTTACTCAGGGGTCAAGCAGCCCCAGCATTTT.

This chain connects TRBV7-6 to TRBJ2-6; 8 bases agree with TRBD1. Unmatched junction bases numbered 12, after V lost 1 base and J lost 1 base. Germline CDR1 is SGHVS and CDR2 is FNYEAQ. The CDR3 has 20 residues. CDR3 bases: TGTGCCAGCAGCTTAGGGGGTGGACGTTGGACAGGGTCTGGGGCCAACGTCCTGACTTTC. It encodes CASSLGGGRWTGSGANVLTF.

The CDR3 reads CASSFTRGYNEQFF. DNA for the CDR3: TGTGCCAGCAGTTTTACCCGGGGCTACAATGAGCAGTTCTTC. The V and J genes are TRBV27 and TRBJ2-1; the D gene is possibly TRBD2 (5 bases). Germline loops: CDR1 MNHEY, CDR2 SMNVEV (reference sequence). The CDR3 covers 14 residues. V was shortened by 3 bases and J by 3 bases, with 9 bases between the two germline ends.

In DNA form, the CDR3 reads TGTGCCAGCAGTCCTAATTACAGGGGAGACAGCAATCAGCCCCAGCATTTT. It yields the protein CASSPNYRGDSNQPQHF. The chain carries TRBV27 and TRBJ1-5, with 7 nucleotides matching TRBD1. CDR1 and CDR2 (germline): MNHEY, SMNVEV (reference sequence). This CDR3 contains 17 residues. V lost 5 bases and J lost 1; bases outside the gene matches: 11.

The chain couples TRBV2 to TRBJ2-3, with D perhaps matching TRBD2 (6 bases). Deletions cut 9 bases from V and 4 bases from J, with 20 bases between. Germline V CDR1 and CDR2: SNHLY, FYNNEI. The CDR3 is made up of 15 amino acids. The CDR3: CARDAGPPQPDTQYF. The CDR3 bases are TGTGCCAGAGACGCGGGACCGCCTCAGCCAGATACGCAGTATTTT.

The chain recombines TRBV5-4 with TRBJ2-2, with a weak D call TRBD1 (5 bases). V lost 4 bases, J lost 6 bases, and 19 bases lay in between. The V gene's germline CDR1 is SGHNT and CDR2 YYREEE (reference sequence). This CDR3 region has 16 residues. CDR3 protein: CASSGNRSRDAGELFF. CDR3 DNA: TGTGCCAGCAGCGGAAATCGGAGCAGGGATGCCGGGGAGCTGTTTTTT.

The J gene is TRBJ2-1, the V gene TRBV7-9; TRBD1 agrees at 9 bases. This CDR3 region has 18 residues. J was trimmed by 8 bases and V by 0 bases; bases with no gene match: 14. CDR1 and CDR2 from the germline V gene are SEHNR and FQNEAQ (reference sequence). The CDR3 DNA reads TGTGCCAGCAGCTTAGCGCGGGTCGGGACAGGGTCCCAACATGAGCAGTTCTTC. Protein product: CASSLARVGTGSQHEQFF.

The chain carries TRBV7-9 and TRBJ1-1, with D possibly being TRBD1 (5 bases). The V end lost 8 bases, the J end lost 4 bases, and 14 bases lay between the germline ends. Germline CDR1 is SEHNR and CDR2 is FQNEAQ (reference sequence). The CDR3 spans 13 residues. Written as DNA, the CDR3 is TGTGCCAGCGTACGGCAAGGGGCCACTGAAGCTTTCTTT. Translation: CASVRQGATEAFF.

V and J are TRBV4-3 and TRBJ2-1, with D possibly TRBD2 on 6 matching bases. V was trimmed by 1 base and J by 7 bases, leaving 11 bases between them. The CDR3 extends over 14 amino acids. Germline lookup yields CDR1 LGHNA and CDR2 YSLEER. CDR3 in DNA: TGCGCCAGCAGCCAAGGACTAGGCCCTAATGAGCAGTTCTTC. Translated, it gives CASSQGLGPNEQFF.

The chain combines TRBV25-1 with TRBJ1-2, with D unresolved. Germline CDR1 reads MGHDK; CDR2 reads SYGVNS. The CDR3 has 16 residues. Trimming took 1 base from V and 5 from J, leaving 17 bases between them. The CDR3 here is CASSEWAAPVQYGYTF. For the CDR3, the DNA is TGTGCCAGCAGTGAATGGGCCGCGCCCGTTCAATATGGCTACACCTTC.